The 11 T cell receptor beta chains in this list originate from one sample, sequenced in a study of beta chain features in type 1 diabetes. Whole-study findings and limits: A moderate, significant TCRB CDR3 shortening appeared in type 1 diabetes across four CD4+ subsets.

The authors reverse transcribed all of the isolated RNA, so sequencing captured expressed TCRB transcripts. Assay: immunoSEQ multiplex PCR; the TCRdb copy retains only in-frame clones and omits some. The table shows about 650,000 clones, with around 12% occurring only once. Their specific antigens are unknown. Sequencing was done on a sample of naive CD4+ T cells from blood. These receptors were collected from a man in his thirties or forties with type 1 diabetes.

The chain uses TRBV5-1 and TRBJ1-2, with 9 bases identical to TRBD1. Germline trimming cut 3 bases from V and 4 bases from J; bases unmatched to any gene: 7. The CDR3 extends over 15 amino acids. Per the germline V gene, CDR1 is SGHRS and CDR2 is YFSETQ. DNA of the CDR3: TGCGCCAGCAGCTCGGACAGGGGATTAGGCTATGGCTACACCTTC. Translation gives CASSSDRGLGYGYTF.

The CDR3 DNA is TGTGCCAGCAGCTACAGAGCAGGGGACGAGCAGTACTTC. It yields the protein CASSYRAGDEQYF. The chain uses TRBV7-3 and TRBJ2-7; maybe TRBD1 (6 bases). Per the germline V gene, CDR1 is SGHTA and CDR2 is FQGTGA. Trimming pared 4 bases from V and 5 bases from J, leaving 12 bases between. CDR3 length: 13 residues.

The chain uses TRBV7-9 and TRBJ2-3, with a weak D call TRBD1 (6 bases). The CDR3 has 16 amino acids. Looked up from germline, CDR1 is SEHNR and CDR2 is FQNEAQ (reference sequence). V was pared by 6 bases and J by 4 bases, with 20 bases between. The CDR3 sequence is CASSPEQGVQADTQYF. The CDR3 DNA is TGTGCCAGCAGTCCCGAACAGGGTGTGCAGGCAGATACGCAGTATTTT.

The chain carries TRBV7-6 and TRBJ2-1, with 7 bases lining up with TRBD1. The CDR3 runs 14 residues. The ends lost 2 bases at V and 5 bases at J; junction bases unmatched: 3. CDR1 is SGHVS and CDR2 is FNYEAQ in the germline V gene. CDR3 sequence: CASSLWDSNNEQFF. The CDR3 DNA reads TGTGCCAGCAGCTTATGGGACAGCAACAATGAGCAGTTCTTC. The full variable domain, rest sourced from reference TRBV7-6 and TRBJ2-1, is GAGVSQSPRYKVTKRGQDVALRCDPISGHVSLYWYRQALGQGPEFLTYFNYEAQQDKSGLPNDRFSAERPEGSISTLTIQRTEQRDSAMYRCASSLWDSNNEQFFGPGTRLTVL.

The V and J genes are TRBV4-2 and TRBJ1-2; possibly TRBD1 for D (6 bases). CDR1 LGHNA and CDR2 YNFKEQ come from the germline V gene. Trimming cost V 0 bases and J 5 bases, with 13 bases left between them. This CDR3 region has 15 residues. This chain's CDR3 is CASSQDRGAGYGYTF. The CDR3, as DNA: TGTGCCAGCAGCCAAGATCGGGGGGCTGGGTATGGCTACACCTTC.

With respect to this clone: This specimen includes other DNA sequences encoding the same CDR3. The gene calls are TRBV5-1 and TRBJ2-1; D unclear. The CDR3 covers 11 residues. The V end lost 0 bases, the J end lost 8 bases, and 3 bases lay between the germline ends. Per the germline V gene, CDR1 is SGHRS and CDR2 is YFSETQ. The CDR3 DNA is TGCGCCAGCAGCTTGGTAGATGAGCAGTTCTTC. It is translated as CASSLVDEQFF.

As DNA, the CDR3 is TGCGCCAGCAGCTTTGCAGAAGGCACCTACGAGCAGTACTTC. Its translation: CASSFAEGTYEQYF. This chain links TRBV5-1 with TRBJ2-7; D is unclear. Germline CDR1 and CDR2: SGHRS and YFSETQ. The CDR3 runs 14 residues. V was pared by 2 bases and J by 2 bases, with 11 bases between.

The chain employs TRBV13 and TRBJ1-2, with 7 bases aligning to TRBD1. Germline CDR1 reads PRHDT; CDR2 reads FYEKMQ (reference sequence). CDR3 length equals 15 residues. Trimming at V came to 5 bases and at J to 12 bases, leaving 18 bases not matched to a gene. In DNA, the CDR3 is TGTGCCAGCAGCAGGACAGGACAGACCTCGTTAGCGGACACCTTC. It yields the protein CASSRTGQTSLADTF.

The chain combines TRBV7-2 with TRBJ1-5, with a tentative D call TRBD1 (5 bases). CDR1 and CDR2 (germline): SGHTA, FQGNSA. The CDR3 length is 19 residues. Trimming shortened V by 1 base and J by 5 bases, and 24 bases separated the two germline ends. The CDR3 nucleotides read TGTGCCAGCAGCTTAGTCCCCTCTGGTGGGACGACGAATTATCAGCCCCAGCATTTT. Translated: CASSLVPSGGTTNYQPQHF.

A few counts support this clone. The V gene is TRBV7-9, the J gene TRBJ2-5; a possible D gene is TRBD2 (6 bases). Per germline, CDR1 SEHNR and CDR2 FQNEAQ (reference sequence). CDR3 length: 14 amino acids. The V and J ends lost 5 bases and 2 bases respectively, with 12 bases between them. The CDR3 protein is CASSHGTHQETQYF. The CDR3 nucleotides are TGTGCCAGCAGCCACGGGACTCATCAAGAGACCCAGTACTTC.

The CDR3 region has the DNA TGCAGCGTCGATGGGACAGGGGACTCCGTGAGGTACAATGAGCAGTTCTTC. Protein: CSVDGTGDSVRYNEQFF. This chain uses TRBV29-1 with TRBJ2-1; TRBD1 matches at 10 bases. Germline CDR1 and CDR2: SQVTM and ANQGSEA. This CDR3 comprises 17 residues. The trim removed 6 bases at V and 4 bases at J, leaving 15 bases unmatched.